This is a list of T cell receptor beta chains from one sample in a study of monozygotic twins with cystic fibrosis. The repertoire was sequenced with immunoSEQ multiplex PCR; TCRdb's copy has only in-frame clones and lacks some. The sample records about 32,000 clones, 92% being singletons. The sequenced sample consisted of blood. The receptor set was obtained from a girl aged 2-9 years with cystic fibrosis. Both conserved end residues are part of each CDR3. The D gene is left open where the match is weak. Not every row has a clone size; where given, it reads once, few, many or a size class.

V	size	length	D	J	CDR3	DNA
TRBV6-6	NA	13	TRBD1	TRBJ1-2	CASRSGTAYGYTF	TGTGCCAGCAGGTCCGGGACAGCCTATGGCTACACCTTC
TRBV5-1	NA	16	TRBD1	TRBJ1-2	CASSPRAGTGPGGYTF	TGCGCCAGCAGCCCCCGGGCCGGGACAGGGCCTGGGGGCTACACCTTC
TRBV5-1	NA	14	TRBD1	TRBJ2-2	CASSIGQDTGELFF	TGCGCCAGCAGCATTGGACAGGACACCGGGGAGCTGTTTTTT
TRBV5-1	NA	15	NA	TRBJ1-4	CASSLGGRTNEKLFF	TGCGCCAGCAGCTTAGGAGGAAGAACTAATGAAAAACTGTTTTTT
TRBV2	NA	15	TRBD1	TRBJ1-5	CASSEWTGGNQPQHF	TGTGCCAGCAGTGAATGGACAGGCGGCAATCAGCCCCAGCATTTT
TRBV6-5	once	14	TRBD1	TRBJ1-1	CASSFGQGATEAFF	TGTGCCAGCAGTTTTGGACAGGGAGCCACTGAAGCTTTCTTT
TRBV19	NA	15	TRBD2	TRBJ2-2	CASSILAGGPGELFF	TGTGCCAGTAGTATCCTAGCGGGGGGGCCCGGGGAGCTGTTTTTT
TRBV19	NA	12	NA	TRBJ1-6	CASQGRNSPLHF	TGTGCCAGTCAGGGTCGTAATTCACCCCTCCACTTT
TRBV7-2	NA	15	NA	TRBJ1-6	CASSIPGQNNSPLHF	TGTGCCAGCAGCATCCCGGGACAAAATAATTCACCCCTCCACTTT
TRBV30	NA	20	TRBD2	TRBJ2-3	CAWRSPGLAGGQLRTDTQYF	TGTGCCTGGAGATCACCGGGACTAGCGGGGGGTCAACTACGTACAGATACGCAGTATTTT
TRBV6-1	NA	15	TRBD1	TRBJ2-7	CASRLSGTGLFEQYF	TGTGCCAGCAGGCTGTCCGGGACAGGGTTGTTTGAGCAGTACTTC
TRBV7-2	NA	15	NA	TRBJ1-5	CASSLYRENNQPQHF	TGTGCCAGCAGCTTGTACAGGGAGAACAATCAGCCCCAGCATTTT
TRBV5-1	NA	18	TRBD2	TRBJ2-3	CASSLEGPSGSSTDTQYF	TGCGCCAGCAGCTTGGAAGGGCCTAGCGGCTCTAGCACAGATACGCAGTATTTT
TRBV7-8	few	13	NA	TRBJ2-7	CASAIGQTYEQYF	TGTGCCAGCGCCATAGGACAAACCTACGAGCAGTACTTC
TRBV20-1	once	11	NA	TRBJ2-7	CSARDYYEQYF	TGCAGTGCTAGAGATTATTACGAGCAGTACTTC
TRBV11-3	NA	16	TRBD2	TRBJ2-3	CASSRGTSGGTDTQYF	TGTGCCAGCAGCAGAGGGACTAGCGGGGGCACAGATACGCAGTATTTT
TRBV7-2	NA	12	NA	TRBJ2-7	CASSKYTYEQYF	TGTGCCAGCAGCAAGTATACCTACGAGCAGTACTTC
TRBV30	NA	15	TRBD1	TRBJ1-6	CAWSVRGTGNSPLHF	TGTGCCTGGAGTGTACGCGGGACAGGGAATTCACCCCTCCACTTT
TRBV7-6	NA	14	NA	TRBJ2-5	CASTAFRGSETQYF	TGTGCCAGCACGGCTTTCAGGGGATCAGAGACCCAGTACTTC
TRBV19	NA	13	NA	TRBJ1-2	CASTRASSYGYTF	TGTGCCAGTACGCGGGCCAGCAGCTATGGCTACACCTTC
TRBV27	NA	13	NA	TRBJ2-7	CASERRNSYEQYF	TGTGCCAGCGAAAGACGGAACTCCTACGAGCAGTACTTC
TRBV7-6	NA	14	NA	TRBJ1-2	CASSAGGNGYGYTF	TGTGCCAGCAGCGCCGGGGGAAACGGCTATGGCTACACCTTC
TRBV19	NA	13	NA	TRBJ2-7	CASSIDRSYEQYF	TGTGCCAGTAGTATAGACAGGAGCTACGAGCAGTACTTC
TRBV5-1	NA	14	TRBD1	TRBJ2-7	CASSYDRERYEQYF	TGCGCCAGCAGCTACGACAGGGAACGCTACGAGCAGTACTTC
TRBV19	NA	17	NA	TRBJ1-6	CASSRTQGYSYNSPLHF	TGTGCCAGTAGTAGAACACAGGGTTACTCCTATAATTCACCCCTCCACTTT
TRBV13	NA	14	NA	TRBJ1-1	CASSFPTANTEAFF	TGTGCCAGCAGCTTTCCGACAGCGAACACTGAAGCTTTCTTT
TRBV19	NA	15	TRBD2	TRBJ2-1	CASSQSSGRPLEQFF	TGTGCCAGTAGCCAGTCTAGCGGGAGGCCCCTTGAGCAGTTCTTC
TRBV7-8	NA	16	NA	TRBJ2-2	CASSLSSSRDTGELFF	TGTGCCAGCAGCTTATCCTCCAGTAGGGACACCGGGGAGCTGTTTTTT
TRBV2	NA	16	NA	TRBJ1-2	CASSEWGSGNNYGYTF	TGTGCCAGCAGTGAGTGGGGTTCGGGGAATAACTATGGCTACACCTTC
TRBV19	NA	12	NA	TRBJ2-1	CASSIRGNEQFF	TGTGCCAGTAGTATTCGGGGCAATGAGCAGTTCTTC
TRBV16	NA	15	NA	TRBJ2-7	CASSQLGQQTYEQYF	TGTGCCAGCAGCCAATTAGGACAGCAAACCTACGAGCAGTACTTC
TRBV21-1	NA	23	NA	TRBJ2-5	CASRLLLLPSGGAERAGEETQYF	TGTGCCAGCCGACTCCTTCTCCTACCTAGCGGGGGGGCCGAGCGGGCGGGTGAAGAGACCCAGTACTTC
TRBV19	NA	15	NA	TRBJ2-2	CASSPTQTGSGELFF	TGTGCCAGTAGTCCCACGCAGACAGGTTCCGGGGAGCTGTTTTTT
TRBV6-1	NA	14	NA	TRBJ1-3	CASSDWQTGNTIYF	TGTGCCAGCAGTGATTGGCAGACTGGAAACACCATATATTTT
TRBV10-2	NA	16	TRBD2	TRBJ2-7	CASSDLLAGDSYEQYF	TGCGCCAGCAGTGACTTACTAGCGGGTGACTCCTACGAGCAGTACTTC
TRBV11-2	NA	15	TRBD1	TRBJ2-2	CASRLPGQGTGELFF	TGTGCCAGCAGACTACCGGGACAGGGAACCGGGGAGCTGTTTTTT
TRBV5-6	NA	11	NA	TRBJ1-2	CASSGNYGYTF	TGTGCCAGCAGCGGGAACTATGGCTACACCTTC
TRBV7-8	NA	16	TRBD1	TRBJ1-3	CASSSMDRGLDNTIYF	TGTGCCAGCAGCTCTATGGACAGGGGGCTTGACAACACCATATATTTT
TRBV25-1	NA	15	NA	TRBJ1-4	CASSDYDATNEKLFF	TGTGCCAGCAGTGATTACGACGCAACTAATGAAAAACTGTTTTTT
TRBV5-5	NA	16	TRBD1	TRBJ1-2	CASSSSDRPGDYGYTF	TGTGCCAGCAGCTCCTCGGACAGGCCCGGGGACTATGGCTACACCTTC
TRBV4-1	once	16	TRBD2	TRBJ2-1	CASRDSGLAVYNEQFF	TGCGCCAGCAGGGACTCGGGACTAGCGGTATACAATGAGCAGTTCTTC
TRBV29-1	NA	16	NA	TRBJ2-7	CSVEYGMQGRGYEQYF	TGCAGCGTTGAATACGGTATGCAGGGTCGGGGCTACGAGCAGTACTTC
TRBV11-2	NA	13	NA	TRBJ2-2	CASSLGGSGELFF	TGTGCCAGCAGCTTAGGGGGGTCCGGGGAGCTGTTTTTT
TRBV30	NA	15	NA	TRBJ2-7	CAWSVRGATGYEQYF	TGTGCCTGGAGTGTACGCGGGGCGACGGGCTACGAGCAGTACTTC
TRBV6-6	NA	15	TRBD1	TRBJ1-6	CASSLGRGRNSPLHF	TGTGCCAGCAGTCTAGGGAGGGGGCGGAATTCACCCCTCCACTTT
TRBV5-6	NA	15	NA	TRBJ2-7	CASSSEAGIHYEQYF	TGTGCCAGCAGCTCGGAGGCAGGAATCCACTACGAGCAGTACTTC
TRBV7-2	once	17	TRBD1	TRBJ1-3	CASSPREDRVQGNTIYF	TGTGCCAGCAGCCCCCGGGAAGACAGGGTGCAGGGAAACACCATATATTTT
TRBV19	NA	14	TRBD1	TRBJ1-4	CASSIGQGDEKLFF	TGTGCCAGTAGTATTGGACAGGGCGATGAAAAACTGTTTTTT
TRBV4-3	NA	16	NA	TRBJ1-2	CASSQLYRKTNYGYTF	TGCGCCAGCAGCCAACTATACAGGAAAACTAACTATGGCTACACCTTC
TRBV15	NA	17	NA	TRBJ1-5	CATSTRPGIVSNQPQHF	TGTGCCACCAGTACGAGGCCAGGAATAGTTTCCAATCAGCCCCAGCATTTT
TRBV18	NA	12	NA	TRBJ2-5	CASSPLGETQYF	TGTGCCAGCTCACCACTTGGAGAGACCCAGTACTTC
TRBV11-2	NA	15	NA	TRBJ1-4	CASSYDWGFPEKLFF	TGTGCCAGCAGCTATGATTGGGGGTTTCCTGAAAAACTGTTTTTT
TRBV7-2	NA	17	TRBD2	TRBJ2-3	CASSPEGLAGNSDTQYF	TGTGCCAGCAGCCCAGAGGGACTAGCGGGGAACTCAGATACGCAGTATTTT
TRBV4-1	NA	13	NA	TRBJ2-5	CASSQTRGETQYF	TGCGCCAGCAGCCAAACCAGGGGAGAGACCCAGTACTTC
TRBV20-1	NA	11	TRBD1	TRBJ1-2	CSAGTAYGYTF	TGCAGTGCGGGGACAGCATATGGCTACACCTTC